The present T cell receptor (beta chain) was sequenced within a study of T cell repertoires in cytomegalovirus infection. The CDR3 is 14 residues long. Germline CDR1 is SGHDT and CDR2 is YYEEEE. Trimming took 1 base from V and 4 from J, leaving 11 bases between them. In TCRdb, the reads were re-called with MiXCR into one record per CDR3 protein. The table has 200,000 to 300,000 distinct CDR3 sequences, roughly 10% seen once. General study findings and limits: Frequencies of public TCR beta families were cumulated, and this identified carriers of CMV plus the relevant HLA. HLA-C-restricted CMV-specific TCR beta clonotypes prevailed in the ex vivo response.

This clonotype was picked up one time. Its antigen is not identified. The V call is TRBV5-6, the J call TRBJ1-2; D is ambiguous. This sequence originates from a human donor in good health (CMV status not recorded). Some clones in this sample may be carry-over from other donors' samples. The sequencing input was PBMCs. Here the CDR3 reads CASSLYTISYGYTF. In nucleotides, the CDR3 is TGTGCCAGCAGCTTGTACACCATCTCCTATGGCTACACCTTC. Drawing the rest from reference TRBV5-6 and TRBJ1-2, the complete variable domain is DAGVTQSPTHLIKTRGQQVTLRCSPKSGHDTVSWYQQALGQGPQFIFQYYEEEERQRGNFPDRFSGHQFPNYSSELNVNALLLGDSALYLCASSLYTISYGYTFGSGTRLTVV.